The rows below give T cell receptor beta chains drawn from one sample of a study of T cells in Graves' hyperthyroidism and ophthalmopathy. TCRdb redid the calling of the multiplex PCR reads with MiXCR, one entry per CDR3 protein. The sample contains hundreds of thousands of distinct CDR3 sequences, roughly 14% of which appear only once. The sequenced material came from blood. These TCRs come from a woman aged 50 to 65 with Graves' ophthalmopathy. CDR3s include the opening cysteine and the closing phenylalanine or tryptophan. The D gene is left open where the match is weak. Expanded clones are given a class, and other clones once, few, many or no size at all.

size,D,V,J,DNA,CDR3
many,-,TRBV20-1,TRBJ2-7,TGCAGTGCTTTCCTTTCCTACGAGCAGTACTTC,CSAFLSYEQYF
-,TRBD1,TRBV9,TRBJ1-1,TGTGCCAGCAGCGATGGGACAGCAACTGAAGCTTTCTTT,CASSDGTATEAFF
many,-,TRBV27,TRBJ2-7,TGTGCCAGCAGTTTGCGGACAGGACTAAGCTCCTACGAGCAGTACTTC,CASSLRTGLSSYEQYF
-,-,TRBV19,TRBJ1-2,TGTGCCAGTAGTATAGCTCCTCCGGGACCGATAGATGGCTACACCTTC,CASSIAPPGPIDGYTF
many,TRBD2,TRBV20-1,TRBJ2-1,TGCAGTGCGACCGGGACTAGGGTCTTTCGAAATGAGCAGTTCTTC,CSATGTRVFRNEQFF
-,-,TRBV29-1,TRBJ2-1,TGCAGCGTTGGTCATCACAATGAGCAGTTCTTC,CSVGHHNEQFF
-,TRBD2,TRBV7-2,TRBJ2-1,TGTGCCAGCAGCTTAGTTCCAAGCGGGAGGGCCTCCTACAATGAGCAGTTCTTC,CASSLVPSGRASYNEQFF
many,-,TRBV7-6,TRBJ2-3,TGTGCCAGCAGCTTCGACCAAGGGGGGCCCACAGATACGCAGTATTTT,CASSFDQGGPTDTQYF
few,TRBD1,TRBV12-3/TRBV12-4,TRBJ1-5,TGTGCCAGCAGTGCAAGAAACAGGGGAGGTAGATATAGCAATCAGCCCCAGCATTTT,CASSARNRGGRYSNQPQHF
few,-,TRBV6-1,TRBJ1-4,TGTGCCAGCAGACTTGCACAGGGAGGGGATGAAAAACTGTTTTTT,CASRLAQGGDEKLFF
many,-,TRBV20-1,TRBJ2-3,TGCAGTGCTAGCACGCGGGGCACGCGCACAGATACGCAGTATTTT,CSASTRGTRTDTQYF
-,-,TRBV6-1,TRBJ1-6,TGTGCCAGCAGCCTGGAGGTCAATTCACCCCTCCACTTT,CASSLEVNSPLHF
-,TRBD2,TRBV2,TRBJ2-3,TGTGCCAGCAGTTTCAGCGGGACTAGCACAGATACGCAGTATTTT,CASSFSGTSTDTQYF
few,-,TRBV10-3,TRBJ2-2,TGTGCCATCAGTGATAAGAACACCGGGGAGCTGTTTTTT,CAISDKNTGELFF
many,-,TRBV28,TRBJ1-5,TGTGCCAGCGCAGATGGGGGCCAGGGTGGGCAGCCCCAGCATTTT,CASADGGQGGQPQHF
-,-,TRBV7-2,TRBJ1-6,TGTGCCAGCAGCCCAGTTGTGTTGTATTCACCCCTCCACTTT,CASSPVVLYSPLHF
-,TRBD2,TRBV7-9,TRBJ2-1,TGTGCCAGCAGACCCCGGAGTAGCGGGAGTTTCGGCGATGCGCAGTTCTTC,CASRPRSSGSFGDAQFF
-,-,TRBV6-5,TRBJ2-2,TGTGCCAGCAGCTATACAGGGACCACCGGGGAGCTGTTTTTT,CASSYTGTTGELFF
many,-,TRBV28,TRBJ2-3,TGTGCCAGCAGATCCGGAAGGGCAGATACGCAGTATTTT,CASRSGRADTQYF
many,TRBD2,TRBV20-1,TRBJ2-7,TGCAGTGGTGGGGGAGCTAGCGGGGATGGGATCTACGAGCAGTACTTC,CSGGGASGDGIYEQYF
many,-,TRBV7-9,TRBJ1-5,TGTGCCAGCAGCCCGGCAGCGGGCAATCAGCCCCAGCATTTT,CASSPAAGNQPQHF
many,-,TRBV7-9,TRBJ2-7,TGTGCCAGCAGCTTTGTTACCTACGAGCAGTACTTC,CASSFVTYEQYF
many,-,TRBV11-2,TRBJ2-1,TGTGCCAGCAGCTTAGATTACAGACGTAAACAGTTCTTC,CASSLDYRRKQFF
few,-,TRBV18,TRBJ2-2,TGTGCCAGCTCACCAAATCGAGGGGATTCCGGGGAGCTGTTTTTT,CASSPNRGDSGELFF
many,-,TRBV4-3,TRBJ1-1,TGCGCCAGCAGCCGCGGGCAGGCCGTTGACACTGAAGCTTTCTTT,CASSRGQAVDTEAFF
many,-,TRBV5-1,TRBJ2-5,TGCGCCAGCATTGCTGGGGCAGGTCCGCAGACCCAGTACTTC,CASIAGAGPQTQYF
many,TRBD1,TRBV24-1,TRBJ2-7,TGTGCCACCAGTGATCCCGGGACAGGGACTGACGAGCAGTACTTC,CATSDPGTGTDEQYF
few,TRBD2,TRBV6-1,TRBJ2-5,TGTGCCAGCAGTGCCTCGGGGGGAGGTTACCAAGAGACCCAGTACTTC,CASSASGGGYQETQYF
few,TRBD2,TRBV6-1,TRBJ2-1,TGTGCCAGCAGTGAAGGGCTAGCGGGGACCTACAATGAGCAGTTCTTC,CASSEGLAGTYNEQFF
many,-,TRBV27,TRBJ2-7,TGTGCCAGCAGCCCGAGCCGGGACAACTCCTACGAGCAGTACTTC,CASSPSRDNSYEQYF
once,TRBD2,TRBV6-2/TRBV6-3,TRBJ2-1,TGTGCCAGCAGTTCCCAGCGATCAGCGGGGCAGTCCTTC,CASSSQRSAGQSF
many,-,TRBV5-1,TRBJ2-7,TGCGCCAGCAGCTTATCAACAGAAATAACCTACGAGCAGTACTTC,CASSLSTEITYEQYF
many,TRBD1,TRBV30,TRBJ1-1,TGTGCCTGGAGCCTCGACAGGGGGAAATGGACTGAAGCTTTCTTT,CAWSLDRGKWTEAFF
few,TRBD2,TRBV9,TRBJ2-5,TGTGCCAGCAGCCCACACGCCGGGACTACGGAGACCCAGTACTTC,CASSPHAGTTETQYF
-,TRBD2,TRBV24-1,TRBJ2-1,TGTGCCACCAGTGGCGGGAGGGCCCCCTACAATGAGCAGTTCTTC,CATSGGRAPYNEQFF
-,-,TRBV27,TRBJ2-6,TGTGCCAGCAGACCCCCGGGGCCTGGGGCCAACGTCCTGACTTTC,CASRPPGPGANVLTF
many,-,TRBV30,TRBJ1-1,TGTGCCTGGAGTTTTGCAAACACTGAAGCTTTCTTT,CAWSFANTEAFF
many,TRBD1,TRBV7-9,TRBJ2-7,TGTGCCAGCAGCCCAGGAGGACAGGGACGCTACGAGCAGTACTTC,CASSPGGQGRYEQYF
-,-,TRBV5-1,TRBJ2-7,TGCGCCAGCAGCCGCCAGACTCTCGACGAGCAGTACTTC,CASSRQTLDEQYF
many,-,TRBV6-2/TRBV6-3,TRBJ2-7,TGTGCCAGCAGTCCTAGACTGGTTTCAAGCTCCTACGAGCAGTACTTC,CASSPRLVSSSYEQYF
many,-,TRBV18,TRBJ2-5,TGTGCCAGCTCACCCCAGGGGAGAGAGACCCAGTACTTC,CASSPQGRETQYF
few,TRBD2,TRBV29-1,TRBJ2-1,TGCAGCGTTGACCCTAGCGGGAGATACAATGAGCAGTTCTTC,CSVDPSGRYNEQFF
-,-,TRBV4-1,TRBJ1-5,TGCGCCAGCAGCCAAGTGGGCTCGAATCAGCCCCAGCATTTT,CASSQVGSNQPQHF
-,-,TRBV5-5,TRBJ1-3,TGTGCCAGCAGCTTGCTTCCGGGACACCAAACCTCTGGAAACACCATATATTTT,CASSLLPGHQTSGNTIYF
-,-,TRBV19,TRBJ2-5,TGTGCCAGTAGTGGGCTAGGGACCGACCAAGAGACCCAGTACTTC,CASSGLGTDQETQYF
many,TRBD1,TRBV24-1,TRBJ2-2,TGTGCCACCAGTGATTTAGGGGGCCCGAACACCGGGGAGCTGTTTTTT,CATSDLGGPNTGELFF
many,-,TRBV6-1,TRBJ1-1,TGTGCCAGCAGTTCCTCCTCGAACAGAGAAGCTTTCTTT,CASSSSSNREAFF
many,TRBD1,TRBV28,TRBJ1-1,TGTGCCAGCAGTTCCCCAGGGGGCTGGAACACTGAAGCTTTCTTT,CASSSPGGWNTEAFF
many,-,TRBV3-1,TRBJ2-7,TGTGCCAGCAGCCACAGGACCCGGAACAGCTCCTACGAGCAGTACTTC,CASSHRTRNSSYEQYF
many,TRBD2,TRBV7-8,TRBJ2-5,TGTGCCAGCAGCCGGGGACTAGCGGGAGTGGGGGTGACCCAGTACTTC,CASSRGLAGVGVTQYF
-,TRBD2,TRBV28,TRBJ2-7,TGTGCCAGCAGTTTAGCACTAGCGGGAGTTCCTCGGTACGAGCAGTACTTC,CASSLALAGVPRYEQYF
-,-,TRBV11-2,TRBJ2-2,TGTGCCAGCAGCTTAACCCGTAACGCGAACACCGGGGAGCTGTTTTTT,CASSLTRNANTGELFF